These 18 T cell receptor beta chains came from one sample sequenced in a study of control samples from healthy donors and cancer patients. Profiled with immunoSEQ multiplex PCR; TCRdb holds only in-frame clones, not every one. The profile covers approximately 170,000 clones, with about 94% appearing a single time and approximately 0.7% taken by the ten largest. Sample: blood. Source of these receptors: a woman between 25 and 40 years old in good health.

This clone was seen only once. V usage is TRBV28 and J usage is TRBJ2-3; 13 bases agree with TRBD2. V lost 6 bases, J lost 4 bases, and 4 bases stayed unmatched. Germline V gives CDR1 MDHEN, CDR2 SYDVKM. There are 15 residues in the CDR3. CDR3 DNA sequence: TGTGCCAGCAGCCTGACTAGCGGGAGGCCAGATACGCAGTATTTT. Translation: CASSLTSGRPDTQYF.

The chain joins TRBV28 to TRBJ1-5; possibly TRBD1 for D (5 bases). Germline CDR1 is MDHEN and CDR2 is SYDVKM. The germline V and J ends were trimmed by 6 bases and 6 bases, with 12 bases remaining between them. This CDR3 region has 13 residues. Written as DNA, the CDR3 is TGTGCCAGCAGACTTGCAGGGAGTCAGCCCCAGCATTTT. Amino acid sequence: CASRLAGSQPQHF.

The V call is TRBV5-1, the J call TRBJ2-7, with 8 bases aligning to TRBD1. The V gene's germline CDR1 is SGHRS and CDR2 YFSETQ. The junction had 6 bases not matched to a gene; V was cut back by 5 bases and J by 2 bases. The CDR3 is made up of 14 amino acids. Here the CDR3 DNA reads TGCGCCAGCAGATCCGGGACAGGTCCCTACGAGCAGTACTTC. Protein sequence: CASRSGTGPYEQYF.

The V gene is TRBV6-1, the J gene TRBJ2-1; the D is unclear. The germline V gene encodes CDR1 MNHNS and CDR2 SASEGT. The CDR3 contains 11 residues. V lost 3 bases and J 10 bases, leaving 7 bases between the germline ends. The CDR3 sequence is CASSEILEQFF. The CDR3 DNA follows: TGTGCCAGCAGTGAGATTTTGGAGCAGTTCTTC.

The genes are TRBV5-1 and TRBJ2-7; TRBD1 or TRBD2 may be the D gene (5 bases each). Trimming stripped 4 bases from V and 6 bases from J, with 11 bases between. CDR1 SGHRS and CDR2 YFSETQ come from the germline V gene. The CDR3 consists of 12 residues. The CDR3 sequence: CASSPGTGEQYF. CDR3 nucleotides: TGCGCCAGCAGCCCGGGGACCGGCGAGCAGTACTTC.

On this clone: Distinct nucleotide sequences in the sample also encode this CDR3. The J gene is TRBJ2-7, the V gene TRBV7-2; 9 positions agree with TRBD2. The CDR3 extends over 15 amino acids. V trimming: 1 base; J trimming: 2 bases; junction bases outside the gene matches: 3. Germline CDR1 and CDR2: SGHTA and FQGNSA. In DNA form, the CDR3 reads TGTGCCAGCAGCTTAGTTTCTAGCGGGACCTACGAGCAGTACTTC. Translation: CASSLVSSGTYEQYF.

CDR3 DNA: TGTGCCAGCAGTGACGCAGATTTCTCTGGTGAGCAGTTCTTC. This encodes CASSDADFSGEQFF. The V and J genes are TRBV6-4 and TRBJ2-1; no clear D. V was cut by 2 bases and J by 9 bases, with 14 bases left in between. Per germline, CDR1 MRHNA and CDR2 SNTAGT. This CDR3 comprises 14 residues.

This sequence joins TRBV6-2 or TRBV6-3 and TRBJ2-7; no firm D call. Germline CDR1 and CDR2: MNHEY and SVGEGT. V lost 0 bases and J 2 bases, leaving 8 bases between the germline ends. The CDR3 runs to 14 residues. This chain's CDR3 is CASSYSNSPYEQYF. CDR3 nucleotides: TGTGCCAGCAGTTACTCGAACAGTCCCTACGAGCAGTACTTC.

This chain uses TRBV9 with TRBJ2-1; no definite D call. Trimming removed 0 bases at V and 5 bases at J, with 9 bases between. CDR1 and CDR2 (germline): SGDLS, YYNGEE. The CDR3 is 14 amino acids. The CDR3: CASSVDDLNNEQFF. CDR3 coding DNA: TGTGCCAGCAGCGTAGACGACCTAAACAATGAGCAGTTCTTC.

This chain uses TRBV19 with TRBJ1-1, with D possibly TRBD1 on 5 matching bases. V lost 8 bases to trimming and J lost 2 bases, with 24 bases between them. The length of the CDR3 is 17 residues. Germline V gives CDR1 LNHDA, CDR2 SQIVND (reference sequence). CDR3 amino acids: CASSDDRDRSLNTEAFF. CDR3 coding DNA: TGTGCCAGTTCAGACGACAGAGACCGATCACTTAACACTGAAGCTTTCTTT. Combining the CDR3 with reference TRBV19 and TRBJ1-1 gives the whole variable domain DGGITQSPKYLFRKEGQNVTLSCEQNLNHDAMYWYRQDPGQGLRLIYYSQIVNDFQKGDIAEGYSVSREKKESFPLTVTSAQKNPTAFYLCASSDDRDRSLNTEAFFGQGTRLTVV.

The rearrangement uses TRBV28 and TRBJ2-7; 7 bases match TRBD2. CDR3 length equals 12 residues. In germline, CDR1 is MDHEN, CDR2 SYDVKM. Trimming at V came to 10 bases and at J to 12 bases, leaving 15 bases not matched to a gene. CDR3 region: CATKERDFEPYF. The CDR3, as DNA: TGTGCCACCAAAGAGCGGGATTTTGAACCGTACTTC.

The CDR3 loop is CASSADRERKLFF. The CDR3 DNA sequence: TGTGCCAGCAGCGCGGACAGGGAAAGGAAACTGTTTTTT. This chain joins TRBV9 and TRBJ1-4; 8 nucleotides align to TRBD1. This CDR3 has 13 amino acids. Trimming at V came to 3 bases and at J to 11 bases, leaving 6 bases not matched to a gene. Germline loops: CDR1 SGDLS, CDR2 YYNGEE.

This clone was seen a handful of times. The rearrangement joins TRBV30 to TRBJ1-2; 7 nucleotides match TRBD1. The CDR3 spans 14 residues. CDR1 GTSNPN and CDR2 SVGIG come from the germline V gene (reference sequence). Trimming cost V 2 bases and J 2 bases; bases outside gene matches: 5. The CDR3 loop is CAWSRDSQNYGYTF. The CDR3 DNA sequence: TGTGCCTGGAGTCGGGACAGCCAAAACTATGGCTACACCTTC.

J is TRBJ2-4 and V is TRBV5-6; D is perhaps TRBD2 (6 bases). The CDR3 consists of 14 residues. V was shortened by 4 bases and J by 0 bases, with 8 bases between the two germline ends. Per germline, CDR1 SGHDT and CDR2 YYEEEE. This chain's CDR3 is CASSAGLAKNIQYF. CDR3 nucleotide sequence: TGTGCCAGCAGCGCGGGACTAGCCAAAAACATTCAGTACTTC.

The V gene is TRBV11-2, the J gene TRBJ2-1; TRBD2 matches 10 bases. Unmatched junction bases numbered 11, after V lost 4 bases and J lost 5 bases. Germline assignment: CDR1 SGHAT and CDR2 FQNNGV. This CDR3 region has 17 residues. In DNA, the CDR3 is TGTGCCAGCAGCTACCCGGCAACTAGCGGGGTCAACAATGAGCAGTTCTTC. Amino acids: CASSYPATSGVNNEQFF.

The gene calls are TRBV29-1 and TRBJ2-7; D perhaps matches TRBD1 (6 bases). The germline V gene encodes CDR1 SQVTM and CDR2 ANQGSEA. This CDR3 contains 11 residues. Trimming left V 4 bases short and J 4 bases short, with 8 bases between. This CDR3 reads CSVARGYEQYF. As DNA, the CDR3 is TGCAGCGTTGCTAGGGGGTACGAGCAGTACTTC.

This clone was seen more than once but under ten times. The rearrangement links TRBV5-1 to TRBJ2-7; TRBD1 aligns across 7 bases. After removal of 4 bases from V and 0 bases from J, the junction contained 7 bases not matched to a gene. There are 15 residues in the CDR3. Germline V CDR1 and CDR2: SGHRS, YFSETQ. For the CDR3, the DNA is TGCGCCAGCAGCAAAGGGACAGCACCCTCCTACGAGCAGTACTTC. Translation gives CASSKGTAPSYEQYF.

This chain connects TRBV10-3 to TRBJ1-2, with TRBD1 matching over 7 bases. The length of the CDR3 is 14 residues. V was clipped by 2 bases and J by 10 bases; unmatched bases: 10. The germline gives CDR1 ENHRY, CDR2 SYGVKD. CDR3 region: CAISEVQGNVAYTF. In nucleotides, the CDR3 is TGTGCCATCAGTGAGGTACAGGGGAACGTAGCCTACACCTTC.